The 4 T cell receptor beta chains reported below all come from one sample, sequenced in a study of siplizumab effects on memory and regulatory T cells. Measured with immunoSEQ multiplex PCR; TCRdb has only the in-frame clones, and not every one. Here the sample spans approximately 100,000 clones, under 95% being singletons. Sequencing was done on a sample of Tregs sorted from blood. These receptors came from a human donor in good health.

This chain uses TRBV6-5 with TRBJ1-1, with 9 bases matching TRBD1. V lost 8 bases, J lost 0 bases, and 7 bases stayed unmatched. Germline CDR1 is MNHEY and CDR2 is SVGAGI. The CDR3 runs 15 residues. CDR3: CASFRDRDLNTEAFF. CDR3 bases: TGTGCCAGCTTCCGGGACAGGGATCTGAACACTGAAGCTTTCTTT.

This sequence joins TRBV18 and TRBJ2-7; 10 positions match TRBD1. Germline CDR1 reads KGHSH; CDR2 reads LQKENI. With 6 bases clipped from V and 0 bases from J, the junction kept 8 bases outside the gene matches. The CDR3 runs to 16 residues. CDR3: CASSLWRQGASYEQYF. In DNA form, the CDR3 reads TGTGCCAGCTCCCTATGGCGACAGGGGGCCTCCTACGAGCAGTACTTC.

This chain links TRBV29-1 with TRBJ2-7; D possibly corresponds to TRBD2 (5 bases). Germline V lookup: CDR1 SQVTM, CDR2 ANQGSEA. The CDR3 length is 13 residues. Trimming left V 4 bases short and J 7 bases short, with 17 bases between. The CDR3 region has the DNA TGCAGCGTTGCGGTGACAAGAACGGGGGAGCAGTACTTC. Its protein product is CSVAVTRTGEQYF.

This rearrangement joins TRBV5-1 to TRBJ2-6; D gene unclear. This CDR3 region has 15 residues. With 3 bases removed from V and 1 base from J, the gap between germline ends came to 8 bases. Germline V gives CDR1 SGHRS, CDR2 YFSETQ. CDR3 region: CASSSSGSGANVLTF. DNA of the CDR3: TGCGCCAGCAGCTCCTCTGGATCTGGGGCCAACGTCCTGACTTTC.